This T cell receptor beta chain was documented in a study of cytomegalovirus exposure and HLA in healthy donors. Whole-study results and caveats: Most TCR sequences proved rare, with some public TCRs found in many donors. When the data were analyzed later, several of the most significant clusters appeared to be linked to common viral pathogens. After further analysis at a later stage, 15,000 to 20,000 TCR beta sequences were associated with HLA alleles at 0.05 false discovery rate. A reported reduction in N-insertions relative to the roughly 610-donor mean was seen in an Asian-associated ancestry cluster in a later analysis.

V lost 2 bases and J 5 bases, leaving 6 bases between the germline ends. Germline CDR1 GTSNPN, CDR2 SVGIG (reference sequence). The CDR3 is made up of 11 amino acids. Details on this clone: What it recognizes is unknown.

Primers: 60 Vbeta forward and 13 Jbeta reverse. Produced via immunoSEQ multiplex PCR; TCRdb's table is partial and in-frame only. Among about 120,000 clones listed, approximately 75% were seen once. J is TRBJ1-2 and V is TRBV30; no definite D call. The receptor comes from a woman aged 45-60 years in good health and CMV-seronegative. The material sequenced was PBMCs. The CDR3 nucleotides read TGTGCCTGGAGTTCGGTATATGGCTACACCTTC. It specifies CAWSSVYGYTF.